These T cell receptor beta chains were read from a single sample in a study of blood T cell repertoires in COVID-19. The table came from immunoSEQ multiplex PCR; TCRdb's copy has only in-frame clones and leaves some out. This sample yields about 130,000 clones, of which around 83% are seen a single time; 4.3% belongs to the top ten. Sequencing was performed on peripheral blood. The source of these receptors is a human donor in a cohort sampled during active COVID-19. CDR3s include the opening cysteine and the closing phenylalanine or tryptophan. Fields, in order: CDR3 length, J gene, V gene, clone size, D gene, CDR3 DNA, CDR3 protein. A D gene is named only where the DNA matches it firmly. The size entry is marked missing in some rows and otherwise reads once, few, many or a size class.

CDR3 length: 14; J gene: TRBJ2-7; V gene: TRBV27; clone size: few; D gene: TRBD2; CDR3 DNA: TGTGCCAGCAGAAGTAGCGGGGGTGCGTTCGAGCAGTACTTC; CDR3 protein: CASRSSGGAFEQYF
CDR3 length: 16; J gene: TRBJ2-1; V gene: TRBV30; clone size: -; D gene: TRBD2; CDR3 DNA: TGTGCCTGGAGCCCATTAGCGGGGGGCCGTTACAATGAGCAGTTCTTC; CDR3 protein: CAWSPLAGGRYNEQFF
CDR3 length: 14; J gene: TRBJ1-6; V gene: TRBV5-1; clone size: -; D gene: TRBD1; CDR3 DNA: TGCGCCAGCAGCGGGGGACAGGTCAATTCACCCCTCCACTTT; CDR3 protein: CASSGGQVNSPLHF
CDR3 length: 15; J gene: TRBJ2-1; V gene: TRBV6-6; clone size: -; D gene: -; CDR3 DNA: TGTGCCAGCAGTTACTCTTCTTCCTTAGTCAATGAGCAGTTCTTC; CDR3 protein: CASSYSSSLVNEQFF
CDR3 length: 13; J gene: TRBJ1-2; V gene: TRBV28; clone size: -; D gene: TRBD1; CDR3 DNA: TGTGCCAGCAGACAGGGGATGGCCTATGGCTACACCTTC; CDR3 protein: CASRQGMAYGYTF
CDR3 length: 16; J gene: TRBJ2-3; V gene: TRBV18; clone size: -; D gene: TRBD2; CDR3 DNA: TGTGCCAGCTCACCATGGGGGACTAGCGGCACAGATACGCAGTATTTT; CDR3 protein: CASSPWGTSGTDTQYF
CDR3 length: 16; J gene: TRBJ1-3; V gene: TRBV7-2; clone size: -; D gene: -; CDR3 DNA: TGTGCCAGCAGCTTAGGTCCAGGGCTCTCTGGAAACACCATATATTTT; CDR3 protein: CASSLGPGLSGNTIYF
CDR3 length: 14; J gene: TRBJ1-2; V gene: TRBV3-1/TRBV3-2; clone size: -; D gene: -; CDR3 DNA: TGTGCCAGCAGCCAAGAGCGGCAGTCGTATGGCTACACCTTC; CDR3 protein: CASSQERQSYGYTF
CDR3 length: 14; J gene: TRBJ1-5; V gene: TRBV10-3; clone size: -; D gene: TRBD1; CDR3 DNA: TGTGCCATCAGTGGGGACAGGAGTAATCAGCCCCAGCATTTT; CDR3 protein: CAISGDRSNQPQHF
CDR3 length: 13; J gene: TRBJ2-5; V gene: TRBV10-3; clone size: -; D gene: -; CDR3 DNA: TGTGCCATCAGTGAGTCGGCAGGGGAGACCCAGTACTTC; CDR3 protein: CAISESAGETQYF
CDR3 length: 17; J gene: TRBJ1-5; V gene: TRBV9; clone size: -; D gene: -; CDR3 DNA: TGTGCCAGCAGCGTAGGGGAACAGGTCAAATGCAATCAGCCCCAGCATTTT; CDR3 protein: CASSVGEQVKCNQPQHF
CDR3 length: 15; J gene: TRBJ1-2; V gene: TRBV19; clone size: -; D gene: TRBD1; CDR3 DNA: TGTGCCAGTAGTATGGCGGGCAGGGGGCTATATGGCTACACCTTC; CDR3 protein: CASSMAGRGLYGYTF
CDR3 length: 14; J gene: TRBJ1-2; V gene: TRBV2; clone size: -; D gene: -; CDR3 DNA: TGTGCCAGCACTCGGGGGGTCACGGCCTATGGCTACACCTTC; CDR3 protein: CASTRGVTAYGYTF
CDR3 length: 13; J gene: TRBJ2-2; V gene: TRBV27; clone size: -; D gene: TRBD2; CDR3 DNA: TGTGCCAGCAGACTAGCGGGGCCCGGGGAGCTGTTTTTT; CDR3 protein: CASRLAGPGELFF
CDR3 length: 14; J gene: TRBJ1-3; V gene: TRBV7-9; clone size: once; D gene: -; CDR3 DNA: TGTGCCAGCAGCCCTAACAGGGCTGGAAACACCATATATTTT; CDR3 protein: CASSPNRAGNTIYF
CDR3 length: 14; J gene: TRBJ2-3; V gene: TRBV7-2; clone size: -; D gene: -; CDR3 DNA: TGTGCCAGCAGCTTCACTTCTAGCACAGATACGCAGTATTTT; CDR3 protein: CASSFTSSTDTQYF
CDR3 length: 16; J gene: TRBJ2-3; V gene: TRBV10-2; clone size: -; D gene: -; CDR3 DNA: TGCGCCAGCAGTTCCCCCCGACTAACCCACACAGATACGCAGTATTTT; CDR3 protein: CASSSPRLTHTDTQYF
CDR3 length: 16; J gene: TRBJ2-3; V gene: TRBV6-5; clone size: -; D gene: TRBD1; CDR3 DNA: TGTGCCAGCAGTTTACTCGGACAGGGGGGCACAGATACGCAGTATTTT; CDR3 protein: CASSLLGQGGTDTQYF